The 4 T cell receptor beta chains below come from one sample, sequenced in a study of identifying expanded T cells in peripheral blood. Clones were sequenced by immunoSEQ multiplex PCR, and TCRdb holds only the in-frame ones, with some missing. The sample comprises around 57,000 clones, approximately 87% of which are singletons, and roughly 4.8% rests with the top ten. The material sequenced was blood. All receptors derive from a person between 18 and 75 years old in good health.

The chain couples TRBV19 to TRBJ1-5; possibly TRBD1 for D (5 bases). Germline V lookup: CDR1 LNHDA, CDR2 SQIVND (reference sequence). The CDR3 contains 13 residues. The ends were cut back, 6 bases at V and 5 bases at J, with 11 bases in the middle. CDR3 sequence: CASSDSQDQPQHF. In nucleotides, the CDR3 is TGTGCCAGTAGCGACAGCCAAGATCAGCCCCAGCATTTT.

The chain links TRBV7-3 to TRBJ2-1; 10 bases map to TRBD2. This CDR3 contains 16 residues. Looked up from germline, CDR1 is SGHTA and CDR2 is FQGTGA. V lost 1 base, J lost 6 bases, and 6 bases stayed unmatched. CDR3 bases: TGTGCCAGCAGCTTAATGGCTAGCGGGGGCCCCAATGAGCAGTTCTTC. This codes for CASSLMASGGPNEQFF.

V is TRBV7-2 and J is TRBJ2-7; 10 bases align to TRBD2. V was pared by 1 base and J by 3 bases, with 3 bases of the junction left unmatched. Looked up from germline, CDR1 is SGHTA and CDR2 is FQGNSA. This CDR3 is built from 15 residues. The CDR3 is CASSLGLAGDYEQYF. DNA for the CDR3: TGTGCCAGCAGCTTAGGGCTAGCGGGGGACTACGAGCAGTACTTC.

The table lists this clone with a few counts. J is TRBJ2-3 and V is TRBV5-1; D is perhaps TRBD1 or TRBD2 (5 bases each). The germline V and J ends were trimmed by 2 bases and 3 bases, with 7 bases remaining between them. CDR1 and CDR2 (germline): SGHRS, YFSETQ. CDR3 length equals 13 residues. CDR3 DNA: TGCGCCAGCAGCTTCGAGGGGACAGATACGCAGTATTTT. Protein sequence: CASSFEGTDTQYF.